The 27 T cell receptor beta chains in this list originate from one sample, sequenced in a study of T-cell memory formation after mild COVID-19. TCRdb reanalysed the 5' RACE reads using MiXCR and keeps one entry per CDR3 protein. This sample has about 110,000 distinct CDR3 sequences; approximately 17% occur once, and the top ten carry less than 35%. Sequenced material: PBMCs or a T cell subset sorted from them (not recorded which). The receptor source for this set is an adult woman who had mild COVID-19 (a few samples of this study predate the infection). Cell type and time point are not known.

There are a few counts of this clonotype. The V and J genes are TRBV20-1 and TRBJ2-7; D unresolved. The length of the CDR3 is 14 residues. Germline assignment: CDR1 DFQATT and CDR2 SNEGSKA (reference sequence). Trimming cost V 0 bases and J 0 bases, with 9 bases left between them. The CDR3 DNA is TGCAGTGCTAGAGATGATCCCAGCTCCTACGAGCAGTACTTC. It translates to CSARDDPSSYEQYF.

The chain joins TRBV14 to TRBJ2-7, with D tentatively TRBD1 (6 bases). This CDR3 comprises 15 residues. CDR1 and CDR2 (germline): SGHDN, FVKESK. V lost 3 bases to trimming and J lost 0 bases, with 12 bases between them. CDR3 sequence: CASSQTQGYSYEQYF. The DNA of the CDR3 is TGTGCCAGCAGCCAGACACAGGGCTACTCCTACGAGCAGTACTTC.

This clonotype has more than one count but fewer than ten. The chain is built from TRBV12-3 or TRBV12-4 and TRBJ1-1; D ambiguous. The length of the CDR3 is 15 residues. V gave up 3 bases and J gave up 4 bases, with 15 bases separating them. CDR3 residues: CASSFGRIVGTEAFF. CDR3 DNA sequence: TGTGCCAGCAGTTTTGGCAGAATCGTAGGCACTGAAGCTTTCTTT.

Many counts were recorded for this clonotype. The chain recombines TRBV5-1 with TRBJ2-2; D is undetermined. There are 13 residues in the CDR3. Germline lookup yields CDR1 SGHRS and CDR2 YFSETQ. V lost 6 bases and J 3 bases, leaving 9 bases between the germline ends. CDR3: CASTPLDTGELFF. The CDR3 DNA sequence: TGCGCCAGCACTCCCCTAGACACCGGGGAGCTGTTTTTT.

Sample share makes this clonotype medium-sized. The J gene is TRBJ2-2, the V gene TRBV7-3; D ambiguous. CDR1 is SGHTA and CDR2 is FQGTGA in the germline V gene. The V end was cut by 3 bases, the J end by 8 bases, with 10 bases between. The CDR3 covers 13 residues. The CDR3 DNA is TGTGCCAGCAGCTTGGATTTTTTGGGGGAGCTGTTTTTT. This translates into CASSLDFLGELFF.

This clonotype was seen more than once but under ten times. The chain has TRBV20-1 and TRBJ2-7, with 7 nucleotides matching TRBD1. Unmatched junction bases numbered 6, after V lost 0 bases and J lost 4 bases. The CDR3 has 14 amino acids. In germline, CDR1 is DFQATT, CDR2 SNEGSKA (reference sequence). The CDR3 spells CSARDIDRAYEQYF. As DNA, the CDR3 is TGCAGTGCTAGAGATATCGACAGGGCGTACGAGCAGTACTTC.

This chain links TRBV29-1 with TRBJ2-3; D gene ambiguous. CDR1 is SQVTM, CDR2 ANQGSEA, per germline. With 7 bases removed from V and 3 bases from J, the gap between germline ends came to 14 bases. The CDR3 runs to 13 residues. The CDR3 sequence: CSAPACCTDTQYF. Written as DNA, the CDR3 is TGCAGCGCCCCGGCGTGCTGTACAGATACGCAGTATTTT.

This clonotype occurred a few times. CDR3 sequence reads: CASSPVWDEQYF. CDR3 coding DNA: TGTGCCAGCAGCCCCGTGTGGGACGAGCAGTACTTC. This rearrangement joins TRBV12-3 or TRBV12-4 to TRBJ2-7; D is unresolved. The length of the CDR3 is 12 residues. V shed 6 bases and J shed 5 bases, with 11 bases lying between them.

This clonotype was found a few times. CDR3 nucleotide sequence: TGTGCCAGCAGCTCGGGTCCCGGCGGGACAGATACGCAGTATTTT. It translates to CASSSGPGGTDTQYF. V and J are TRBV11-2 and TRBJ2-3; D possibly corresponds to TRBD2 (5 bases). Germline CDR1 and CDR2: SGHAT and FQNNGV. The CDR3 sequence is 15 residues long. V shed 4 bases and J shed 3 bases, with 14 bases lying between them.

This clonotype was picked up a small number of times. This chain joins TRBV6-5 and TRBJ1-4; D is unclear. With 6 bases removed from V and 12 bases from J, the gap between germline ends came to 20 bases. The CDR3 is 14 amino acids. Germline V gene sequence: CDR1 MNHEY, CDR2 SVGAGI. The CDR3 nucleotides are TGTGCCAGCAGCCTATCCGGACTCGGCAGCGAACTGTTTTTT. Translating it yields CASSLSGLGSELFF.

This clonotype occurred a few times. Here the CDR3 reads CASSQYSYNEQFF. The CDR3 DNA is TGTGCCAGCAGTCAATACAGCTACAATGAGCAGTTCTTC. This chain links TRBV27 with TRBJ2-1; D remains ambiguous. The CDR3 has 13 residues. Germline V lookup: CDR1 MNHEY, CDR2 SMNVEV (reference sequence). V lost 5 bases and J lost 3, with 8 bases in between.

This clonotype was found a few times. The chain has TRBV12-3 or TRBV12-4 and TRBJ1-4, with D uncertain. Trimming cost V 1 base and J 4 bases, with 10 bases left between them. The CDR3 is made up of 15 amino acids. The CDR3 DNA reads as TGTGCCAGCAGTTTAGGAGAGGACTATAATGAAAAACTGTTTTTT. Protein sequence: CASSLGEDYNEKLFF.

There are a few counts of this clonotype. J is TRBJ2-7 and V is TRBV6-6, with D maybe TRBD1 (6 bases). Trimming took off 7 bases at V and 3 bases at J, with 19 bases between the two ends. The CDR3 is 15 residues long. Germline V gene data show CDR1 as MNHNY and CDR2 as SVGAGI (reference sequence). As DNA, the CDR3 is TGTGCCAGCAAGAAACACAGGGACCGGCACTACGAGCAGTACTTC. The encoded protein is CASKKHRDRHYEQYF.

V is TRBV2 and J is TRBJ2-7; D is unclear. Per the germline V gene, CDR1 is SNHLY and CDR2 is FYNNEI. The CDR3 covers 12 residues. Trimming shortened V by 1 base and J by 7 bases, and 8 bases separated the two germline ends. DNA for the CDR3: TGTGCCAGCAGTGAAGTAGGGCAAGAGCAGTACTTC. Its protein is CASSEVGQEQYF.

The rearrangement joins TRBV4-3 to TRBJ1-1; tentatively, D is TRBD1 (5 bases). V was clipped by 0 bases and J by 10 bases, with 12 bases between them. Germline CDR1 reads LGHNA; CDR2 reads YSLEER. CDR3 length equals 13 residues. This CDR3 reads CASSQDWGEVAFF. The CDR3 DNA sequence: TGCGCCAGCAGCCAAGATTGGGGCGAAGTAGCTTTCTTT.

The chain recombines TRBV6-4 with TRBJ1-2, with no clear D. Trimming stripped 3 bases from V and 5 bases from J, with 13 bases between. The CDR3 extends over 14 amino acids. Germline-derived CDR1 and CDR2 are MRHNA and SNTAGT. As DNA, the CDR3 is TGTGCCAGCAGTGAAGGGCAGGAAGGATATGGCTACACCTTC. The encoded protein is CASSEGQEGYGYTF.

This clonotype was observed many times. This chain links TRBV5-1 with TRBJ1-1; tentatively, D is TRBD1 (6 bases). The germline V gene encodes CDR1 SGHRS and CDR2 YFSETQ. V lost 0 bases and J 1 base, leaving 13 bases between the germline ends. CDR3 length: 16 residues. The CDR3, as DNA: TGCGCCAGCAGCTTGGCTTCGGGGGCAGGGAACACTGAAGCTTTCTTT. This gives the protein CASSLASGAGNTEAFF.

The chain recombines TRBV21-1 with TRBJ2-5; the D call TRBD1 from the table was never checked on the DNA. TRBV21-1 is a pseudogene locus. CDR3 length equals 15 residues. In nucleotides, the CDR3 is TGTGCCAGCCCCAGAACCCTACAGGGATGGGAGACCCAGTACTTC. Translating gives CASPRTLQGWETQYF.

This clonotype showed up just a few times. The chain uses TRBV15 and TRBJ2-3; either TRBD1 or TRBD2 may supply D (6 bases each). Between the trimmed V and J ends, which lost 0 bases and 3 bases, there was a span of 16 bases. The CDR3 extends over 17 amino acids. The germline V gene has CDR1 LNHNV and CDR2 YYDKDF (reference sequence). The CDR3 region is CATSRDRGQGSTDTQYF. The CDR3 coding sequence is TGTGCCACCAGCAGAGATCGGGGGCAGGGGAGTACAGATACGCAGTATTTT.

The V call is TRBV6-2 or TRBV6-3, the J call TRBJ1-1; D ambiguous. CDR1 is MNHEY and CDR2 is SVGEGT in the germline V gene. This CDR3 has 13 amino acids. Trimming left V 9 bases short and J 1 base short, with 12 bases between. The CDR3 loop is CASNYGENTEAFF. In DNA form, the CDR3 reads TGTGCCAGTAACTATGGCGAGAACACTGAAGCTTTCTTT.

The chain links TRBV10-2 to TRBJ2-5; 7 nucleotides match TRBD1. Trimming removed 9 bases from V and 3 bases from J; junction bases left unmatched: 19. This CDR3 comprises 17 residues. CDR1 is WSHSY and CDR2 is SAAADI in the germline V gene. Written as DNA, the CDR3 is TGCGCCAGTTCTGACCCCACTCGAGGGACAGTCAAAGAGACCCAGTACTTC. Translating gives CASSDPTRGTVKETQYF.

The genes are TRBV19 and TRBJ1-2; the match to TRBD1 covers 7 bases. Germline assignment: CDR1 LNHDA and CDR2 SQIVND (reference sequence). The CDR3 loop spans 13 amino acids. Trimming removed 5 bases from V and 4 bases from J; junction bases left unmatched: 4. CDR3 sequence reads: CASSWTGIYGYTF. As DNA, the CDR3 is TGTGCCAGTAGTTGGACAGGAATCTATGGCTACACCTTC.

The chain combines TRBV29-1 with TRBJ2-1; D is possibly TRBD2 (7 bases). Germline CDR1 and CDR2: SQVTM and ANQGSEA. V was shortened by 4 bases and J by 9 bases, with 31 bases between the two germline ends. The CDR3 extends over 18 amino acids. The CDR3 DNA reads as TGCAGCGTTGGGGGGGGGCTAGGCTTTAGGGCGCTAGGGGTTGAGCAGTTCTTC. Translation: CSVGGGLGFRALGVEQFF.

This clonotype was seen a handful of times. The CDR3 nucleotides read TGTGCCAGCAGCCAGCTGGGACAGGGGATCGCAGATACGCAGTATTTT. Translation gives CASSQLGQGIADTQYF. The V and J genes are TRBV14 and TRBJ2-3; 10 bases map to TRBD1. Trimming took 3 bases from V and 4 from J; bases not matched to a gene: 7. This CDR3 region has 16 residues. Germline CDR1 SGHDN, CDR2 FVKESK.

CDR3 sequence (DNA): TGTGCCAGCAGCCCGTTTTTTGGGAATCAGCCCCAGCATTTT. This translates into CASSPFFGNQPQHF. V usage is TRBV7-8 and J usage is TRBJ1-5, with D uncertain. The CDR3 has 14 residues. V was pared by 5 bases and J by 4 bases, with 12 bases between. Germline lookup yields CDR1 SGHVS and CDR2 FQNEAQ.

This clonotype was observed a few times. The V call is TRBV15, the J call TRBJ1-1; TRBD1 might be the D (6 bases). This CDR3 region has 15 residues. V was shortened by 4 bases and J by 5 bases, with 17 bases between the two germline ends. Germline V gene data show CDR1 as LNHNV and CDR2 as YYDKDF (reference sequence). The CDR3 coding sequence is TGTGCCACCAGCACCCTTCAAAGGGGGGGGACTGAAGCTTTCTTT. Encoded protein: CATSTLQRGGTEAFF.

This clonotype was recorded a few times. The V and J genes are TRBV12-3 or TRBV12-4 and TRBJ1-2; possibly TRBD1 for D (5 bases). V shed 8 bases and J shed 0 bases, with 13 bases lying between them. The CDR3 covers 14 residues. CDR3 in DNA: TGTGCCAGCGCGGACACTTACCCTAACTATGGCTACACCTTC. This gives the protein CASADTYPNYGYTF.